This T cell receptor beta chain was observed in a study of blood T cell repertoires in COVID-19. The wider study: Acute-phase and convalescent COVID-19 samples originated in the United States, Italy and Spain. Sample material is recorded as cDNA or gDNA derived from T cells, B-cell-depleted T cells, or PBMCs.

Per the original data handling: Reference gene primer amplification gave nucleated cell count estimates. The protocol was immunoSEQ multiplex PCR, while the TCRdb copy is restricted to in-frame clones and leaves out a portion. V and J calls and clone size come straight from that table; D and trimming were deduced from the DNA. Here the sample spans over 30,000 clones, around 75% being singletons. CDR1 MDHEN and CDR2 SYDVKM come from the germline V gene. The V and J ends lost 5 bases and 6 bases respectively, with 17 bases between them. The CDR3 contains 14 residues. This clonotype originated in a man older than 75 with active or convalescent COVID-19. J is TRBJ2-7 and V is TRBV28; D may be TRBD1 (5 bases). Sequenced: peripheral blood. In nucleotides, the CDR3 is TGTGCCAGCAGTGCCAGGGTCCCTTTGAGCGAGCAGTACTTC. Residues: CASSARVPLSEQYF.